This T cell receptor beta chain derives from a study of CD8+CD57+ T cells in acquired aplastic anemia (dated by TCRdb to the late 2010s). Regarding the study in general: DNA extracted from sorted CD4+ and CD8+ cells had a mean of around 3 ug, with a range of roughly 0.19 to 27.4 ug. A CD8+CD57+ expansion meant a frequency higher than the mean frequency seen in healthy subjects. Points the paper makes about the study in general: Although some 28 CD8+ CDR3 sequences were shared by patients and controls, these sequences appeared highly expressed in patients and within the immunodominant clones of patients. No significant difference in CD8+ Simpson's diversity was found between patients and healthy controls (P=0.060).

Expansion of CD8+CD57+ cells had been shown by flow cytometry in the patients chosen for sequencing. All patients had severe acquired aplastic anemia diagnosed by International Study of Aplastic Anemia and Agranulocytosis and Camitta criteria. At the time blood was sampled, none of the patients had received any therapy. The study deep-sequenced TCR repertoires of sorted CD4+ and CD8+ blood T cells from severe aplastic anemia patients and healthy subjects. Patients were enrolled under clinicaltrials.gov protocols 00001620, 01623167, 00001397, 00071045, 00081523 and 00961064 in the USA. Ficoll-Paque density gradient centrifugation was used to isolate peripheral blood mononuclear cells. Before DNA extraction, CD4+ and CD8+ T cells were sorted by FACS or by magnetic beads. In regard to this clonotype: No antigen is known for it. Base-call qualities are not available, and no considerably larger clone is one nucleotide away.

Profiling of TCR beta VDJ combinations and CDR3 sequences used genomic DNA as the template. TCR repertoire sequencing was run on an Illumina HiSeq 2000. The published analysis was carried out like this. TRBV/TRBJ rearrangement plots, CDR3 size and DJ length profiles, and Simpson's diversity index were used to assess repertoires. The immunodominant clone was defined as the most abundant DNA sequence in deep sequencing data. CDR3 amino acid sequences were screened for sharing across subjects and were compared with published repertoires and the VDJdb database. TCRdb redid the processing of the public reads, applying fastp at Q25 and MiXCR, and retained in-frame beta chains. Each entry is one CDR3 protein sequence, shown with its most common DNA and genes. Here the V and J calls rest on TCRdb's processing, not on the authors' analysis. Here the sample has over 150,000 distinct CDR3 sequences; roughly 43% occur a single time. The ten largest clones represent about 2.8% of the sample.

The CDR3 spans 14 residues, from the cysteine through the phenylalanine. This entry keeps only the CDR3 DNA: 42 bases, framed from base 1. CDR1 and CDR2 are drawn from the germline V gene: SNHLY, FYNNEI. V loses 8 bases, J loses 4 bases, and the germline ends lie 18 bases apart. The sequenced sample consisted of sorted CD4+, CD8+, or CD8+CD57+ T cells (not recorded which) from PBMCs. This chain is built from TRBV2 and TRBJ2-7; the D gene is perhaps TRBD2, from 6 matching bases. This clonotype was sampled from a human donor with aplastic anemia. The CDR3 has the sequence CASYPGTPQYEQYF. The nucleotide sequence is given as TGTGCCAGCTATCCCGGGACTCCCCAATACGAGCAGTACTTC. The reference TRBV2 and TRBJ2-7 proteins fill in what lies around the CDR3, so the full variable domain reads EPEVTQTPSHQVTQMGQEVILRCVPISNHLYFYWYRQILGQKVEFLVSFYNNEISEKSEIFDDQFSVERPDGSNFTLKIRSTKLEDSAMYFCASYPGTPQYEQYFGPGTRLTVT.